Each of the 17 T cell receptor beta chains below was sequenced from the same sample in a study of OX40 agonist ivuxolimab in advanced cancers. Clones were read by immunoSEQ multiplex PCR, and TCRdb kept only the in-frame ones, dropping some. The data show 55,000 to 80,000 clones, 80% to 90% seen once. The sample in question was CD4+ or CD8+ T cells sorted from blood, obtained in a trial of the OX40 agonist ivuxolimab. Source of these receptors: an adult with an advanced solid tumor such as melanoma, head and neck, liver or kidney cancer.

The chain combines TRBV6-5 with TRBJ1-3, with D unclear. V lost 7 bases and J lost 0, with 4 bases in between. The germline CDR1 and CDR2 sequences are MNHEY and SVGAGI. This CDR3 comprises 12 residues. The CDR3, as DNA: TGTGCCAGCAAGGACTCTGGAAACACCATATATTTT. This encodes CASKDSGNTIYF.

This clone has a handful of counts. J is TRBJ2-7 and V is TRBV2; 8 bases fit TRBD2. In germline, CDR1 is SNHLY, CDR2 FYNNEI. This CDR3 comprises 13 residues. Trimming removed 6 bases from V and 7 bases from J; junction bases left unmatched: 8. The DNA of the CDR3 is TGTGCCAGCAGCCCCGGGGGGGTCGGGGAGCAGTACTTC. This codes for CASSPGGVGEQYF.

This clone showed up just once. The chain couples TRBV2 to TRBJ1-1; possibly TRBD1 for D (5 bases). V dropped 4 bases and J dropped 3 bases, with 6 bases sitting between them. The CDR3 is 12 amino acids. Germline CDR1 SNHLY, CDR2 FYNNEI. CDR3 DNA: TGTGCCAGCAGTGGAGGGGACACTGAAGCTTTCTTT. Translating gives CASSGGDTEAFF.

This clone was seen once. The chain joins TRBV7-2 to TRBJ1-2; TRBD1 matches at 11 bases. Germline CDR1 reads SGHTA; CDR2 reads FQGNSA. The CDR3 consists of 15 residues. With V trimmed by 5 bases and J by 7 bases, 9 bases remained unmatched. CDR3 DNA: TGTGCCAGCAGCGAATGGGACAGGGGGTTGGTTGGCTACACCTTC. Amino acid sequence: CASSEWDRGLVGYTF.

The chain uses TRBV18 and TRBJ2-7; 11 positions agree with TRBD2. The V segment lost 4 bases and the J segment 1 base; nucleotides outside the gene matches: 6. The CDR3 spans 16 residues. Germline V CDR1 and CDR2: KGHSH, LQKENI. CDR3 in amino acids: CASSRGASGRSYEQYF. For the CDR3, the DNA is TGTGCCAGCTCACGAGGGGCTAGCGGGAGGTCCTACGAGCAGTACTTC.

The V and J genes are TRBV18 and TRBJ1-1; D remains ambiguous. CDR1 and CDR2 (germline): KGHSH, LQKENI. The CDR3 has 15 amino acids. V shed 1 base and J shed 0 bases, with 9 bases lying between them. The CDR3 region is CASSPLWDLNTEAFF. The CDR3 coding sequence is TGTGCCAGCTCACCACTTTGGGATCTGAACACTGAAGCTTTCTTT.

For the CDR3, the DNA is TGTGCCAGCAGTTCCGCCGGGACAGGGGGGGGAAACTATGGCTACACCTTC. This sequence encodes CASSSAGTGGGNYGYTF. The rearrangement uses TRBV27 and TRBJ1-2, with 11 bases lining up with TRBD1. V lost 4 bases to trimming and J lost 2 bases; unmatched junction nucleotides: 9. The CDR3 runs 17 residues. Looked up from germline, CDR1 is MNHEY and CDR2 is SMNVEV (reference sequence).

V gene TRBV18 combines with J gene TRBJ1-1; D perhaps matches TRBD1 (6 bases). Germline CDR1 is KGHSH and CDR2 is LQKENI. V dropped 3 bases and J dropped 6 bases, with 8 bases sitting between them. The CDR3 totals 12 residues. The CDR3 DNA reads TGTGCCAGCTCACCGGACAGTCCTGAAGCTTTCTTT. Translating it yields CASSPDSPEAFF. The whole variable domain, filled in from reference TRBV18 and TRBJ1-1, reads NAGVMQNPRHLVRRRGQEARLRCSPMKGHSHVYWYRQLPEEGLKFMVYLQKENIIDESGMPKERFSAEFPKEGPSILRIQQVVRGDSAAYFCASSPDSPEAFFGQGTRLTVV.

V usage is TRBV19 and J usage is TRBJ2-1; TRBD1 is a possible D gene (5 bases). Trimming left V 3 bases short and J 1 base short, with 19 bases between. Germline V gene sequence: CDR1 LNHDA, CDR2 SQIVND (reference sequence). The CDR3 runs 18 residues. CDR3 residues: CASSMGLFEPKSYNEQFF. The CDR3, as DNA: TGTGCCAGTAGTATGGGGCTATTTGAGCCAAAGTCCTACAATGAGCAGTTCTTC. The full variable domain, in which reference TRBV19 and TRBJ2-1 provide the parts outside the CDR3, is DGGITQSPKYLFRKEGQNVTLSCEQNLNHDAMYWYRQDPGQGLRLIYYSQIVNDFQKGDIAEGYSVSREKKESFPLTVTSAQKNPTAFYLCASSMGLFEPKSYNEQFFGPGTRLTVL.

This clone was seen once. The V and J genes are TRBV9 and TRBJ2-3, with D hard to call. Trimming pared 1 base from V and 5 bases from J, leaving 17 bases between. Germline CDR1 is SGDLS and CDR2 is YYNGEE. The CDR3 is 16 amino acids. The CDR3 region has the DNA TGTGCCAGCAGCGTAAGAGGACGGCCCTTAGGAGATACGCAGTATTTT. Protein sequence: CASSVRGRPLGDTQYF.

This chain connects TRBV5-1 to TRBJ2-1, with D possibly matching TRBD1 (6 bases). The CDR3 is 16 amino acids. V was clipped by 3 bases and J by 0 bases, with 13 bases between them. Looked up from germline, CDR1 is SGHRS and CDR2 is YFSETQ. CDR3 protein: CASSSLGASSYNEQFF. CDR3 nucleotide sequence: TGCGCCAGCAGCTCCCTGGGGGCTAGCTCCTACAATGAGCAGTTCTTC.

CDR3 sequence reads: CASSQGADKNIQYF. The CDR3 DNA sequence: TGTGCCAGTAGTCAGGGGGCGGACAAAAACATTCAGTACTTC. The genes are TRBV19 and TRBJ2-4; 8 bases fit TRBD1. Germline V lookup: CDR1 LNHDA, CDR2 SQIVND (reference sequence). This CDR3 spans 14 amino acids. J was trimmed by 3 bases and V by 5 bases; bases with no gene match: 3. Combining the CDR3 with reference TRBV19 and TRBJ2-4 gives the whole variable domain DGGITQSPKYLFRKEGQNVTLSCEQNLNHDAMYWYRQDPGQGLRLIYYSQIVNDFQKGDIAEGYSVSREKKESFPLTVTSAQKNPTAFYLCASSQGADKNIQYFGAGTRLSVL.

The chain uses TRBV11-2 and TRBJ2-7, with 9 positions matching TRBD2. V lost 4 bases to trimming and J lost 6 bases; unmatched junction nucleotides: 7. Germline values: CDR1 SGHAT, CDR2 FQNNGV. This CDR3 is 14 amino acids long. CDR3 region: CASSSGIAGVEQYF. CDR3 nucleotide sequence: TGTGCCAGCAGCTCCGGTATAGCGGGAGTCGAGCAGTACTTC.

The rearrangement links TRBV18 to TRBJ1-4; D gene uncertain. CDR1 and CDR2 from the germline V gene are KGHSH and LQKENI. The CDR3 totals 13 residues. Trimming left V 3 bases short and J 8 bases short, with 10 bases between. The CDR3 coding sequence is TGTGCCAGCTCACCGGGCGTTGGAGAAAAACTGTTTTTT. Protein product: CASSPGVGEKLFF. Complete variable domain (other parts from reference TRBV18 and TRBJ1-4): NAGVMQNPRHLVRRRGQEARLRCSPMKGHSHVYWYRQLPEEGLKFMVYLQKENIIDESGMPKERFSAEFPKEGPSILRIQQVVRGDSAAYFCASSPGVGEKLFFGSGTQLSVL.

DNA of the CDR3: TGTGCCAGCAGCCCTCTGGACAGTTCGTCGATAGACATTCAGTACTTC. Translation: CASSPLDSSSIDIQYF. This chain connects TRBV14 to TRBJ2-4, with D perhaps matching TRBD1 (6 bases). The CDR3 has 16 residues. The germline V and J ends were trimmed by 4 bases and 8 bases, with 21 bases remaining between them. CDR1 and CDR2 from the germline V gene are SGHDN and FVKESK.

The CDR3 is CASSRSGTDYEQYF. CDR3 DNA: TGTGCCAGCAGCCGAAGCGGGACTGACTACGAGCAGTACTTC. The V and J genes are TRBV7-9 and TRBJ2-7; TRBD2 aligns across 7 bases. V shed 5 bases, J shed 3 bases, and the junction held 7 bases outside the gene matches. The length of the CDR3 is 14 residues. CDR1 is SEHNR, CDR2 FQNEAQ, per germline (reference sequence).

The chain combines TRBV5-4 with TRBJ1-2; no definite D call. CDR1 and CDR2 (germline): SGHNT, YYREEE (reference sequence). V was shortened by 0 bases and J by 4 bases, with 10 bases between the two germline ends. The CDR3 contains 14 residues. The chain's CDR3 is CASSLDRGGYGYTF. In nucleotides, the CDR3 is TGTGCCAGCAGCTTGGACAGAGGTGGCTATGGCTACACCTTC.